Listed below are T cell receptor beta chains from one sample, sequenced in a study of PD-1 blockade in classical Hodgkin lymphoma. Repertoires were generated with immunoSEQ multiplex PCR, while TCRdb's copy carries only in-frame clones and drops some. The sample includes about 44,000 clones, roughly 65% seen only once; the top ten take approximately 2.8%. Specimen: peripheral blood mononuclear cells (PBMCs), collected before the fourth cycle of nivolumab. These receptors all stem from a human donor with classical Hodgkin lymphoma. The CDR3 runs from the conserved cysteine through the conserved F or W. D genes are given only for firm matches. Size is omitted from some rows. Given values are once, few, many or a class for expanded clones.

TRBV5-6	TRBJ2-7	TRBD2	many	TGTGCCAGCAGCTTCGCCGGGACTACTCGTGTTGGTGAGCAGTACTTC	CASSFAGTTRVGEQYF
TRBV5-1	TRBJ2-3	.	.	TGCGCCAGCAGCGCGACTAGTAGCACAGATACGCAGTATTTT	CASSATSSTDTQYF
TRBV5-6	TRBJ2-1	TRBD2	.	TGTGCCAGCTTCGGACTAGATATCGACAATGAGCAGTTCTTC	CASFGLDIDNEQFF
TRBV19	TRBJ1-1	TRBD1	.	TGTGCCACCCGGACAGGGGGCCGGACTGAAGCTTTCTTT	CATRTGGRTEAFF
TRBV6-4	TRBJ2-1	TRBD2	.	TGTGCCAGCAGTGAAATCTCTAGCGGGGTGTACTACAATGAGCAGTTCTTC	CASSEISSGVYYNEQFF
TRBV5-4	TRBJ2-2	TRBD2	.	TGTGCCAGCAGGAGTAGCGGGAGGGCCGCGATCACCGGGGAGCTGTTTTTT	CASRSSGRAAITGELFF
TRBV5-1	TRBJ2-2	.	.	TGCGCCAGCGGACCTGGACAAGCGAACACCGGGGAGCTGTTTTTT	CASGPGQANTGELFF
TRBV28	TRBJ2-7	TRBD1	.	TGTGCCAGCAGTCCAACAGGGGGCAAGGTCAAGCAGTACTTC	CASSPTGGKVKQYF
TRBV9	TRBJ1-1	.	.	TGTGCCAGCAGCTCACAATCTAGACTTACTGAAGCTTTCTTT	CASSSQSRLTEAFF
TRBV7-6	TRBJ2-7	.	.	TGTGCCAGCAGCGTTACGGACGGGTACGAGCAGTACTTC	CASSVTDGYEQYF
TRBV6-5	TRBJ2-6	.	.	TGTGCCAGCGAACCTTCGAGAGGGGCCAACGTCCTGACTTTC	CASEPSRGANVLTF
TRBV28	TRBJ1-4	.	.	TGTGCCAGCAGTTGGGGGACGGATAATGAAAAACTGTTTTTT	CASSWGTDNEKLFF
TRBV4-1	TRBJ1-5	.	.	TGCGCCAGCAGCCACGGCGAGGGATCTCTAATTACCGGGGGCAATCAGCCCCAGCATTTT	CASSHGEGSLITGGNQPQHF
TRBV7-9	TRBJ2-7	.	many	TGTGCCAGCAACCACGGGACGCCTGGTAAAGAGCAGTACTTC	CASNHGTPGKEQYF
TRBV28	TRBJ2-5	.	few	TGTGCCAGCAGTTTAACCTGGGAGACCCAGTACTTC	CASSLTWETQYF
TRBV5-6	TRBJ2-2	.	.	TGTGCCAGCACCTTGGGAGGAGCCGGGGAGCTGTTTTTT	CASTLGGAGELFF
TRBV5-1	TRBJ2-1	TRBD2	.	TGCGCCAGCAGCTTAGGAAGGAGCGGGGGTGCTCGCAATGAGCAGTTCTTC	CASSLGRSGGARNEQFF
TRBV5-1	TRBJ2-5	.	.	TGCGCCAGCAGCGATCCCCGGGCCCTACAAGAGACCCAGTACTTC	CASSDPRALQETQYF
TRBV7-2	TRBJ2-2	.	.	TGTGCCAGCAGCCTTGCTTGGACCGGGGAGCTGTTTTTT	CASSLAWTGELFF
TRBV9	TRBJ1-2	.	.	TGTGCCAGCAGCGTAGTGGATGGCTATGGCTACACCTTC	CASSVVDGYGYTF
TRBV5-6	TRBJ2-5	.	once	TGTGCCAGCACCGCTTCGAGGTGGGAGTGGTTGGAGACCCAGTACTTC	CASTASRWEWLETQYF
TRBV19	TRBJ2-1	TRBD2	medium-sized	TGTGCCAGTAGCAAGGGGCTAGCGGGGGGATCTCGGTTAAGTGAGCAGTTCTTC	CASSKGLAGGSRLSEQFF
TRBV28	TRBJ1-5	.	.	TGTGCCAGCAGTTTGAACGGGGATAGCAATCAGCCCCAGCATTTT	CASSLNGDSNQPQHF
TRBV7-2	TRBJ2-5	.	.	TGTGCCAGCAGCTTAAACGGGGGGCCAAAAGAGACCCAGTACTTC	CASSLNGGPKETQYF
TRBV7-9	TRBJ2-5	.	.	TGTGCCAGCAGCCTACCCCGGGACTTCGCTCCCACTTACTTC	CASSLPRDFAPTYF
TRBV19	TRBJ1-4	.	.	TGTGCCAGTAGTATGGTTCACGGTGAAAAACTGTTTTTT	CASSMVHGEKLFF
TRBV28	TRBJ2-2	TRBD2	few	TGTGCCAGCTCACCCGGGGGGGGCATGGTAGCGAACACCGGGGAGCTGTTTTTT	CASSPGGGMVANTGELFF
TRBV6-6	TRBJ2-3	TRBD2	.	TGTGCCAGCAGACTAGCGGGAGTAACAGATACGCAGTATTTT	CASRLAGVTDTQYF
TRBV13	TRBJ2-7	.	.	TGTGCCAGCAGCTTAAGGGGCTCCTACGAGCAGTACTTC	CASSLRGSYEQYF
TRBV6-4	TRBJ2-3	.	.	TGTGCCAGCAGTGACCAGGGGGGGGGCCCAGATACGCAGTATTTT	CASSDQGGGPDTQYF
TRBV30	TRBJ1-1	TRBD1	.	TGTGCCTGGATGACAGGGATCATGAACACTGAAGCTTTCTTT	CAWMTGIMNTEAFF
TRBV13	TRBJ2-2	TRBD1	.	TGTGCCAGCAGGCTTACAGGGGTTTTCGGCACCGGGGAGCTGTTTTTT	CASRLTGVFGTGELFF
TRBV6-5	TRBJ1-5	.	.	TGTGCCAGCAGTCGTTCGGGGGGGAATCAGCCCCAGCATTTT	CASSRSGGNQPQHF